This TCR beta chain is drawn from a study of shared clonotypes between healthy human individuals. CDR1 KGHSH and CDR2 LQKENI come from the germline V gene. V lost 3 bases and J lost 0, with 9 bases in between. The CDR3 spans 14 residues. Profiling relied on immunoSEQ multiplex PCR, and the TCRdb table lists in-frame clones only, not all of them. The profile shows 2 million or so clones, 85% to 95% of them singletons. As concerns this clone: Additional DNA sequences in this sample encode the identical CDR3.

The gene calls are TRBV18 and TRBJ2-7; D ambiguous. This receptor was identified in a man aged 18 to 35 in good health. The specimen sequenced was naive CD4+ T cells sorted from blood. Subset: CD45RA+ positively selected. CDR3 nucleotides: TGTGCCAGCTCACCGCCGGGTGTCTCCTACGAGCAGTACTTC. It is translated as CASSPPGVSYEQYF.